The 7 T cell receptor beta chains listed next were all sequenced from one sample in a study of T-cell reconstitution after alpha-beta-depleted transplantation in children. Unique molecular identifiers featured in how the TCRbeta library was prepared. One entry per CDR3 protein results from TCRdb running MiXCR on the PCR reads. The data show a few hundred thousand distinct CDR3 sequences, 9.7% seen once. Sequencing was performed on PBMCs from the stem cell graft donor, taken from the stem cell graft. These receptors were collected from a human donor who donated a stem cell graft to a child with SCID.

This clonotype occurred many times. The rearrangement links TRBV4-2 to TRBJ1-2; D uncertain. The CDR3 runs 12 residues. CDR1 and CDR2 from the germline V gene are LGHNA and YNFKEQ. Trimming pared 0 bases from V and 2 bases from J, leaving 1 base between. The CDR3 nucleotides read TGTGCCAGCAGCCAAGACAACTATGGCTACACCTTC. It encodes CASSQDNYGYTF.

This chain links TRBV19 with TRBJ1-5; a weak D match, TRBD1 (5 bases). The CDR3 is 15 residues long. V lost 0 bases to trimming and J lost 1 base, with 7 bases between them. Germline V gives CDR1 LNHDA, CDR2 SQIVND (reference sequence). The CDR3 coding sequence is TGTGCCAGTAGTATAGACGGGGGGAGCAATCAGCCCCAGCATTTT. This encodes CASSIDGGSNQPQHF.

This clonotype was found many times. The V call is TRBV28, the J call TRBJ1-2; the D is unclear. There are 13 residues in the CDR3. Germline values: CDR1 MDHEN, CDR2 SYDVKM. Deletions cut 3 bases from V and 4 bases from J, with 9 bases between. CDR3 DNA sequence: TGTGCCAGCAGTTTTCCCAAGGGCTATGGCTACACCTTC. Its translation is CASSFPKGYGYTF.

In regard to this clonotype: Compared with germline, one end of the junction differs, possibly owing to a read error. The chain joins TRBV5-1 to TRBJ1-1, with a weak D call TRBD1 (5 bases). The CDR3 sequence is 14 residues long. In germline, CDR1 is SGHRS, CDR2 YFSETQ. CDR3 in DNA: TGCACCAGCAGCCCTGACCGGGGGGACACTGAAGCTTTCTTT. Translation gives CTSSPDRGDTEAFF.

This clonotype was recorded at least ten times. The gene calls are TRBV11-2 and TRBJ1-2, with D uncertain. The CDR3 has 13 amino acids. Trimming took off 5 bases at V and 3 bases at J, with 10 bases between the two ends. Looked up from germline, CDR1 is SGHAT and CDR2 is FQNNGV. Here the CDR3 reads CASSHGTDYGYTF. The CDR3 DNA reads as TGTGCCAGCAGCCACGGCACGGACTATGGCTACACCTTC.

This clonotype appeared many times. The chain uses TRBV5-1 and TRBJ2-7, with 8 bases fitting TRBD1. In germline, CDR1 is SGHRS, CDR2 YFSETQ. CDR3 length: 15 amino acids. Trimming at V came to 2 bases and at J to 2 bases, leaving 6 bases not matched to a gene. CDR3 nucleotide sequence: TGCGCCAGCAGCTTAAGGGACAGGCAAACCTACGAGCAGTACTTC. Encoded protein: CASSLRDRQTYEQYF.

The sample holds many counts of this clonotype. The gene calls are TRBV20-1 and TRBJ1-1, with a possible D match to TRBD1 (5 bases). Trimming took 5 bases from V and 4 from J, leaving 11 bases between them. CDR1 and CDR2 from the germline V gene are DFQATT and SNEGSKA (reference sequence). The CDR3 totals 12 residues. CDR3 loop: CSAWGGITEAFF. CDR3 nucleotide sequence: TGCAGTGCTTGGGGGGGGATCACTGAAGCTTTCTTT.